The T cell receptor beta chain described here comes from a study of CD8+ T cells in alopecia areata. RNA extraction was followed by reverse transcription into cDNA, which acted as the sequencing template. TCRdb's copy holds only in-frame clones and misses some; the assay was immunoSEQ multiplex PCR. The sample holds around 80,000 clones, just over 50% seen once. This clonotype originated in a human donor with alopecia areata. What was sequenced was NKG2D-high CD8+ T cells sorted from blood.

CDR3: CSVEVVGDRGLSYEQYF. The DNA of the CDR3 is TGCAGCGTTGAAGTCGTCGGGGACAGGGGGCTCTCCTACGAGCAGTACTTC. This chain uses TRBV29-1 with TRBJ2-7; 12 bases align to TRBD1. The CDR3 totals 17 residues. Germline V CDR1 and CDR2: SQVTM, ANQGSEA. V lost 1 base and J lost 0; bases outside the gene matches: 7.